Here is one T cell receptor (beta chain) with its context. The target antigen is unknown. V lost 1 base, J lost 6 bases, and 13 bases lay in between. Germline V CDR1 and CDR2: SGHDT, YYEEEE. The CDR3 contains 15 residues. This sample is drawn from a study of cytomegalovirus exposure and HLA in healthy donors. Whole-study results and caveats: Later genetic work tied a missense DCLRE1C variant to beta-chain V and J trimming.

Researchers ran the PCR with 60 Vbeta and 13 Jbeta primers. Here immunoSEQ multiplex PCR was the method, and the copy in TCRdb shows in-frame clones only, minus some. The sample comprises some 100,000 clones, 77% of which are singletons, and approximately 11% rests with the top ten. This receptor was taken from a man in his forties or fifties in good health and CMV-seropositive. V and J are TRBV5-6 and TRBJ2-2, with D possibly TRBD1 on 5 matching bases. The sample consisted of PBMCs. The CDR3 sequence is CASSLYQGYAGELFF. DNA for the CDR3: TGTGCCAGCAGCTTGTATCAGGGTTACGCCGGGGAGCTGTTTTTT.